This T cell receptor (beta chain) was sequenced for a study of blood T cell repertoires in COVID-19. Study details: Samples came from the United States, Italy and Spain, spanning acute and convalescent COVID-19. The analysed material was cDNA or gDNA that came from T cells, B-cell-depleted T cells, or PBMCs.

Authors' data handling: Reference gene primer amplification yielded estimated nucleated cell counts. Sequencing was performed with immunoSEQ multiplex PCR; in TCRdb, only in-frame clones are kept and a portion is missing. From that table come the V and J calls and clone size; the DNA was used to work out D and trimming. The profile shows around 150,000 clones, 90% to 95% of them singletons. Germline V lookup: CDR1 MGHDK, CDR2 SYGVNS. The V end lost 3 bases, the J end lost 5 bases, and 11 bases lay between the germline ends. The length of the CDR3 is 14 residues. This clone is a singleton in its sample.

V usage is TRBV25-1 and J usage is TRBJ2-1, with TRBD2 as a possible D gene (5 bases). The source material was peripheral blood. This receptor was obtained from a woman in her 50s with acute or convalescent COVID-19. CDR3 in amino acids: CASSDGGHHNEQFF. CDR3 DNA: TGTGCCAGCAGTGATGGCGGGCACCACAATGAGCAGTTCTTC.